These 25 T cell receptor beta chains originate from one sample sequenced in a study of human T cells and chemical hapten exposure (dated by TCRdb to the early 2020s). The time point label corresponds to: pre-sensitization, week 0. Taken with the paper, the label for treatment or condition translates to: therapeutic diphenylcyclopropenone sensitization with weekly scalp DPC. The library was generated by RACE. Sequencing took place on a NextSeq 500. The public reads were reanalyzed by TCRdb: fastp trimming at Q25, MiXCR alignment, in-frame beta chains only. Rows matching on CDR3 protein sequence are summarized as one entry with the most common DNA and genes. The sample table contains 240,000 or so distinct CDR3 sequences; only one count was recorded for 7% to 10% of them. The ten largest make up over 2% of the sample. Sequencing was performed on whole blood, taken in connection with sensitization to the hapten diphenylcyclopropenone (DPC). The receptor source for this set is a woman in her thirties or forties with alopecia areata. Some clones in this sample may be carry-over from other donors' samples.

This clonotype was observed a handful of times. The chain joins TRBV7-2 to TRBJ1-1; possibly TRBD1 for D (6 bases). V lost 5 bases, J lost 4 bases, and 11 bases lay in between. The CDR3 totals 13 residues. Looked up from germline, CDR1 is SGHTA and CDR2 is FQGNSA. The DNA of the CDR3 is TGTGCCAGCAGCCCTACAGGGTTCACTGAAGCTTTCTTT. Its protein product is CASSPTGFTEAFF. Filled out from reference TRBV7-2 and TRBJ1-1, the complete variable domain reads GAGVSQSPSNKVTEKGKDVELRCDPISGHTALYWYRQSLGQGLEFLIYFQGNSAPDKSGLPSDRFSAERTGGSVSTLTIQRTQQEDSAVYLCASSPTGFTEAFFGQGTRLTVV.

V gene TRBV30 combines with J gene TRBJ2-5; tentatively, D is TRBD1 (6 bases). The CDR3 is 14 amino acids. Germline values: CDR1 GTSNPN, CDR2 SVGIG (reference sequence). Trimming left V 0 bases short and J 4 bases short, with 12 bases between. Written as DNA, the CDR3 is TGTGCCTGGAGTGTAGGGGGAATAGGAGAGACCCAGTACTTC. It yields the protein CAWSVGGIGETQYF.

The CDR3 here is CASSPRPRIQYF. Written as DNA, the CDR3 is TGTGCCAGCAGCCCACGGCCTAGGATTCAGTACTTC. The rearrangement links TRBV7-9 to TRBJ2-4; D is undetermined. V was clipped by 5 bases and J by 10 bases, with 12 bases between them. The CDR3 spans 12 residues. Germline V CDR1 and CDR2: SEHNR, FQNEAQ (reference sequence).

This rearrangement joins TRBV9 to TRBJ1-1; 11 bases agree with TRBD1. The CDR3 totals 11 residues. Germline-derived CDR1 and CDR2 are SGDLS and YYNGEE. The V segment lost 3 bases and the J segment 11 bases; nucleotides outside the gene matches: 0. The CDR3 loop is CASSGDRGAFF. CDR3 sequence (DNA): TGTGCCAGCAGCGGGGACAGGGGGGCTTTCTTT.

V is TRBV11-2 and J is TRBJ2-2, with D possibly TRBD1 on 7 matching bases. V lost 0 bases and J lost 6, with 17 bases in between. Germline CDR1 reads SGHAT; CDR2 reads FQNNGV. The CDR3 contains 17 residues. The CDR3 loop reads CASSLDRGRGASGELFF. The CDR3, as DNA: TGTGCCAGCAGCTTAGACCGGGGCAGGGGGGCATCCGGGGAGCTGTTTTTT.

This clonotype was observed a few times. V gene TRBV4-3 combines with J gene TRBJ2-3; TRBD2 aligns across 8 bases. This CDR3 contains 18 residues. Losses at the gene ends were 0 bases for V and 7 bases for J; bases not matched to a gene: 15. Germline assignment: CDR1 LGHNA and CDR2 YSLEER. This CDR3 is CASSQEKSLAGTHYTQYF. Written as DNA, the CDR3 is TGCGCCAGCAGCCAAGAGAAAAGTCTAGCGGGTACCCACTATACGCAGTATTTT.

J is TRBJ2-1 and V is TRBV29-1; TRBD2 aligns across 10 bases. The CDR3 contains 16 residues. V trimming: 8 bases; J trimming: 1 base; junction bases outside the gene matches: 11. Germline CDR1 is SQVTM and CDR2 is ANQGSEA. DNA of the CDR3: TGCAGCCCCCGTCTGCTAGCGGGGGTATCCTACAATGAGCAGTTCTTC. Translated, it gives CSPRLLAGVSYNEQFF.

The V and J genes are TRBV4-1 and TRBJ1-1; 7 nucleotides line up with TRBD1. Trimming removed 2 bases from V and 3 bases from J; junction bases left unmatched: 0. Germline CDR1 is MGHRA and CDR2 is YSYEKL. This CDR3 is built from 13 residues. The CDR3 region has the DNA TGCGCCAGCAGCCAAACAGGGGACACTGAAGCTTTCTTT. Protein sequence: CASSQTGDTEAFF.

The chain has TRBV20-1 and TRBJ2-5; D is ambiguous. The V end was cut by 0 bases, the J end by 3 bases, with 11 bases between. Germline values: CDR1 DFQATT, CDR2 SNEGSKA (reference sequence). This CDR3 has 14 residues. CDR3 sequence reads: CSARDISREETQYF. CDR3 nucleotides: TGCAGTGCTAGAGATATAAGCCGAGAAGAGACCCAGTACTTC.

V and J are TRBV7-2 and TRBJ1-5; possibly TRBD1 for D (6 bases). Per germline, CDR1 SGHTA and CDR2 FQGNSA. V lost 2 bases to trimming and J lost 10 bases, with 9 bases between them. There are 12 residues in the CDR3. The CDR3 DNA follows: TGTGCCAGCAGCTTACGGGGGCCTCCCCAGCATTTT. It translates to CASSLRGPPQHF.

Ten or more counts support this clonotype. This rearrangement joins TRBV2 to TRBJ1-1; D unresolved. The V gene lost 9 bases and the J gene lost 8 bases, with 19 bases spanning the gap. Germline CDR1 reads SNHLY; CDR2 reads FYNNEI. The CDR3 covers 13 residues. CDR3 sequence: CASTREASREAFF. The CDR3 bases are TGTGCCAGTACAAGGGAGGCTTCGAGGGAAGCTTTCTTT.

The chain joins TRBV7-2 to TRBJ2-5, with TRBD2 matching 9 bases. The CDR3 is 16 amino acids. Germline values: CDR1 SGHTA, CDR2 FQGNSA. With 3 bases clipped from V and 2 bases from J, the junction kept 7 bases outside the gene matches. CDR3 DNA sequence: TGTGCCAGCAGCTTCTCCTGGACTAGCGCACAAGAGACCCAGTACTTC. It encodes CASSFSWTSAQETQYF. Complete variable domain (other parts from reference TRBV7-2 and TRBJ2-5): GAGVSQSPSNKVTEKGKDVELRCDPISGHTALYWYRQSLGQGLEFLIYFQGNSAPDKSGLPSDRFSAERTGGSVSTLTIQRTQQEDSAVYLCASSFSWTSAQETQYFGPGTRLLVL.

The chain has TRBV30 and TRBJ2-1, with 7 positions matching TRBD2. The CDR3 spans 14 residues. Germline V CDR1 and CDR2: GTSNPN, SVGIG (reference sequence). After removal of 0 bases from V and 9 bases from J, the junction contained 8 bases not matched to a gene. CDR3 residues: CAWSVLAGAREQFF. The CDR3 DNA sequence: TGTGCCTGGAGTGTACTGGCGGGAGCGCGTGAGCAGTTCTTC.

This clonotype has a count of ten or more. The V and J genes are TRBV6-5 and TRBJ1-3; D may be TRBD1 (6 bases). Per the germline V gene, CDR1 is MNHEY and CDR2 is SVGAGI. The CDR3 is made up of 17 amino acids. V was shortened by 0 bases and J by 3 bases, with 15 bases between the two germline ends. CDR3: CASSYSRGNHGGNTIYF. The DNA of the CDR3 is TGTGCCAGCAGTTACTCCAGGGGCAATCATGGTGGAAACACCATATATTTT.

In its sample, this clonotype was seen a few times. The CDR3 is CASSFTGAHYEQYF. In DNA form, the CDR3 reads TGTGCCAGCAGTTTCACAGGGGCCCACTACGAGCAGTACTTC. This chain connects TRBV27 to TRBJ2-7; 7 positions agree with TRBD1. Germline CDR1 reads MNHEY; CDR2 reads SMNVEV (reference sequence). CDR3 length: 14 residues. Trimming cost V 3 bases and J 3 bases; bases outside gene matches: 5.

This clonotype was recorded many times. The gene calls are TRBV5-1 and TRBJ2-1; a possible D gene is TRBD2 (5 bases). CDR3 size: 15 residues. Germline-derived CDR1 and CDR2 are SGHRS and YFSETQ. Trimming took 7 bases from V and 4 from J, leaving 18 bases between them. The CDR3 DNA reads as TGCGCCAGCTCAGCGGTAGGGCAGGAGTACAATGAGCAGTTCTTC. Protein sequence: CASSAVGQEYNEQFF.

J is TRBJ1-1 and V is TRBV11-2; D not certain. Germline loops: CDR1 SGHAT, CDR2 FQNNGV. There are 13 residues in the CDR3. Trimming pared 3 bases from V and 1 base from J, leaving 6 bases between. The CDR3 here is CASSFMENTEAFF. The CDR3 nucleotides read TGTGCCAGCAGCTTCATGGAGAACACTGAAGCTTTCTTT.

This clonotype was detected only a few times. This chain uses TRBV5-1 with TRBJ1-6; 7 nucleotides line up with TRBD1. Trimming removed 4 bases from V and 0 bases from J; junction bases left unmatched: 4. Germline CDR1 is SGHRS and CDR2 is YFSETQ. CDR3 size: 16 residues. In DNA form, the CDR3 reads TGCGCCAGCAGCCCACAGGGGAGCTCCTATAATTCACCCCTCCACTTT. Translated: CASSPQGSSYNSPLHF.

This clonotype was seen ten or more times. V is TRBV20-1 and J is TRBJ2-1; TRBD1 might be the D (6 bases). The CDR3 covers 13 residues. The V end lost 7 bases, the J end lost 4 bases, and 14 bases lay between the germline ends. Germline assignment: CDR1 DFQATT and CDR2 SNEGSKA (reference sequence). The CDR3 loop is CSETDRTYNEQFF. DNA of the CDR3: TGCAGTGAGACCGACAGGACGTACAATGAGCAGTTCTTC.

The table lists this clonotype with many counts. This chain joins TRBV4-3 and TRBJ2-3; no definite D call. Germline V lookup: CDR1 LGHNA, CDR2 YSLEER. Trimming cost V 1 base and J 1 base, with 9 bases left between them. The CDR3 spans 15 residues. The CDR3 DNA follows: TGCGCCAGCAGCCAAGCAGGTCAGGGCACAGATACGCAGTATTTT. Protein: CASSQAGQGTDTQYF.

The chain couples TRBV10-3 to TRBJ1-4; no definite D call. The germline gives CDR1 ENHRY, CDR2 SYGVKD. V lost 6 bases to trimming and J lost 0 bases, with 5 bases between them. This CDR3 has 13 amino acids. This chain's CDR3 is CAISDATNEKLFF. The CDR3 nucleotides read TGTGCCATCAGCGACGCAACTAATGAAAAACTGTTTTTT.

There are a few counts of this clonotype. The chain is built from TRBV29-1 and TRBJ2-5, with TRBD2 identical over 9 bases. The CDR3 is made up of 15 amino acids. Looked up from germline, CDR1 is SQVTM and CDR2 is ANQGSEA. With 6 bases clipped from V and 0 bases from J, the junction kept 8 bases outside the gene matches. CDR3 DNA sequence: TGCAGCGTCCGCGGGATAGCGGGAGACCAAGAGACCCAGTACTTC. It encodes CSVRGIAGDQETQYF.

CDR3 in amino acids: CSVQGYSYNEQFF. CDR3 nucleotides: TGCAGCGTTCAAGGCTATAGTTACAATGAGCAGTTCTTC. The chain combines TRBV29-1 with TRBJ2-1; unclear D gene. CDR1 and CDR2 from the germline V gene are SQVTM and ANQGSEA. V was pared by 5 bases and J by 4 bases, with 12 bases between. The CDR3 runs to 13 residues.

The chain joins TRBV28 to TRBJ1-6; TRBD1 aligns across 7 bases. There are 15 residues in the CDR3. J gave up 5 bases and V 7 bases, and 8 bases lay outside the gene matches. Germline V lookup: CDR1 MDHEN, CDR2 SYDVKM. The CDR3 is CASTPLTGHNSPLHF. The CDR3 DNA sequence: TGTGCCAGCACCCCTCTGACAGGGCATAATTCACCCCTCCACTTT.

J is TRBJ1-1 and V is TRBV29-1; tentative D call: TRBD1 (6 bases). The V and J ends lost 6 bases and 5 bases respectively, with 19 bases between them. This CDR3 has 14 amino acids. Per the germline V gene, CDR1 is SQVTM and CDR2 is ANQGSEA. The CDR3 loop is CSVNTAGAGTEAFF. DNA for the CDR3: TGCAGCGTCAATACGGCAGGGGCTGGGACTGAAGCTTTCTTT.